These T cell receptor beta chains were read from a single sample in a study of Graves' ophthalmopathy and Graves' hyperthyroidism. TCRdb re-called the multiplex PCR reads with MiXCR, one entry per CDR3 protein. This sample carries nearly 400,000 distinct CDR3 sequences, approximately 20% of them seen once, and the ten largest clones take roughly 1.4%. The sample comprised peripheral blood. Receptor source: a woman in her late teens or twenties with Graves' ophthalmopathy. Both conserved end residues are part of each CDR3. The D gene is left open where the match is weak. The size entry is marked missing in some rows and otherwise reads once, few, many or a size class.

d_call clone_size v_call cdr3_aa
- - TRBV28 CASSPTRQRMNTEAFF
- many TRBV12-3/TRBV12-4 CASSLSGVPYEQYF
TRBD1 many TRBV20-1 CSATRTGFYEQYF
- - TRBV4-2 CASSPPGLGGRADTQYF
- many TRBV11-2 CASSSPGHGHTEAFF
- few TRBV2 CASSETTASSYEQYF
- many TRBV27 CASRLAGQETQYF
- many TRBV6-1 CASNATWAYEQYF
- many TRBV29-1 CSVRRRQQETQYF
- many TRBV30 CAGSEGAGANVLTF
TRBD2 many TRBV6-5 CASSYGASGVQNIQYF
- many TRBV29-1 CSPGMTQVNSPLHF
TRBD1 many TRBV27 CASSLYRDRGPGELFF
- many TRBV28 CASRPSYTGELFF